The clone carrying this T cell receptor beta chain was seen repeatedly, ten times or more. All patients reached thyroid surgery having received no treatment beforehand. These data come from a study of metastatic and nonmetastatic thyroid tumors. The V and J ends lost 0 bases and 1 base, in that order; junction bases with no gene match: 1. Germline V CDR1 and CDR2: KGHSH, LQKENI. The CDR3 covers 15 residues. MiXCR was used by TCRdb to re-call the PCR reads. Of around 46,000 clones in the sample, approximately 24% were seen once. The TCR originated in a male donor with papillary thyroid cancer or a benign thyroid nodule (not recorded which). Some clones in this sample may be carry-over from other donors' samples. The V and J genes are TRBV18 and TRBJ2-3; 7 nucleotides line up with TRBD2. Source material: blood. For the CDR3, the DNA is TGTGCCAGCTCACCACCTACTAGCGGCACAGATACGCAGTATTTT. The encoded protein is CASSPPTSGTDTQYF.